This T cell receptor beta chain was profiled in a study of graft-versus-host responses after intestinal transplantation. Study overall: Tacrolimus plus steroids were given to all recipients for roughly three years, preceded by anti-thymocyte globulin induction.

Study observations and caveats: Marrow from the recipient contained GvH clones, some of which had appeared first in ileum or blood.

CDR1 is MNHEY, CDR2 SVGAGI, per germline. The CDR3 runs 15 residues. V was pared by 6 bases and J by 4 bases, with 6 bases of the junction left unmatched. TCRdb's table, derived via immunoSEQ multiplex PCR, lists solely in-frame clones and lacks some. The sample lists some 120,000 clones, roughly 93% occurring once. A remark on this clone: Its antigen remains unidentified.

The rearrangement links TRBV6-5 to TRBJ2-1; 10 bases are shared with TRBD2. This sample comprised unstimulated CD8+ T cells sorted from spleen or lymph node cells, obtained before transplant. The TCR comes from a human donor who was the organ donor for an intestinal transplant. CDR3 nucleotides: TGTGCCAGCAGCCAGGGGACTAGCGTATACAATGAGCAGTTCTTC. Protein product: CASSQGTSVYNEQFF.